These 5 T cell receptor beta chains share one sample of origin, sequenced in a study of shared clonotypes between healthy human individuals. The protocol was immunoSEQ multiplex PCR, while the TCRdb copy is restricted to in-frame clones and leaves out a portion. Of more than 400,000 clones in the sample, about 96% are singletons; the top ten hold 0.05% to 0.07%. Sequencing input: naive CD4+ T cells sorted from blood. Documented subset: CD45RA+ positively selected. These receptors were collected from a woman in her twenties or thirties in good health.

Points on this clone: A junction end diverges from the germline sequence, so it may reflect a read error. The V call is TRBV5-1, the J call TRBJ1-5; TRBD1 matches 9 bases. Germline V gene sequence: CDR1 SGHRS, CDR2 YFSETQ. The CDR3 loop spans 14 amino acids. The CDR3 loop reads CASSLTGGKQPQHF. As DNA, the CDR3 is TGCGCCAGCAGCCTTACAGGGGGCAAGCAGCCCCAGCATTTT.

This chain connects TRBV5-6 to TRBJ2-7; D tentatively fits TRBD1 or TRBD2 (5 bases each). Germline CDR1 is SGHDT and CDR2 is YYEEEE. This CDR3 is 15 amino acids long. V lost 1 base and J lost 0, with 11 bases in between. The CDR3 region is CASSLRGASSYEQYF. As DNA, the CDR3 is TGTGCCAGCAGCTTGCGAGGGGCCAGCTCCTACGAGCAGTACTTC.

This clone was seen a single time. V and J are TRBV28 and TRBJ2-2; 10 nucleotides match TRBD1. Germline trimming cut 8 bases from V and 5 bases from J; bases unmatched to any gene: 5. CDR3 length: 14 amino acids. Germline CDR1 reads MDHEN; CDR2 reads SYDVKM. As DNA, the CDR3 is TGTGCCAGCGAACCGGGACAGGGGACCGGGGAGCTGTTTTTT. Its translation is CASEPGQGTGELFF.

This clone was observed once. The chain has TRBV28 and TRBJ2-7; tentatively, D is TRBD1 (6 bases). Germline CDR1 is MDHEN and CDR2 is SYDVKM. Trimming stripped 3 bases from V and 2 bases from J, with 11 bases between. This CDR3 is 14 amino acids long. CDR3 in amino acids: CASSFGSGAYEQYF. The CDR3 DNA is TGTGCCAGCAGTTTTGGGTCAGGGGCCTACGAGCAGTACTTC.

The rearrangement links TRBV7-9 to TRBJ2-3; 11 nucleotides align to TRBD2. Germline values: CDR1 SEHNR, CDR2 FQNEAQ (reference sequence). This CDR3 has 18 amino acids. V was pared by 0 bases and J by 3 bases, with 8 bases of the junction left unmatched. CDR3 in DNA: TGTGCCAGCAGCTTAGCTCTAGCGGGAGGACCCGAGACAGATACGCAGTATTTT. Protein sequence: CASSLALAGGPETDTQYF.